The 10 T cell receptor beta chains presented below share a single source sample, sequenced in a study of blood T cell repertoires in COVID-19. The assay was immunoSEQ multiplex PCR, and TCRdb's table has in-frame clones only and misses some. The sample shows about 100,000 clones, approximately 90% of them seen only once. Sample: peripheral blood. The receptor source for this set is a man between 50 and 59 years old with active COVID-19.

For the CDR3, the DNA is TGTGCCAGCAGCTTGGCTAGTGGAGCGGGAAATGAGCAGTTCTTC. It encodes CASSLASGAGNEQFF. This chain links TRBV5-6 with TRBJ2-1, with 7 nucleotides matching TRBD2. In germline, CDR1 is SGHDT, CDR2 YYEEEE. V lost 0 bases, J lost 7 bases, and 7 bases stayed unmatched. The CDR3 has 15 amino acids. Full variable domain (rest looked up from reference TRBV5-6 and TRBJ2-1): DAGVTQSPTHLIKTRGQQVTLRCSPKSGHDTVSWYQQALGQGPQFIFQYYEEEERQRGNFPDRFSGHQFPNYSSELNVNALLLGDSALYLCASSLASGAGNEQFFGPGTRLTVL.

The chain carries TRBV27 and TRBJ2-6; D unresolved. V lost 3 bases to trimming and J lost 4 bases, with 10 bases between them. CDR1 MNHEY and CDR2 SMNVEV come from the germline V gene (reference sequence). CDR3 length: 15 amino acids. The chain's CDR3 is CASSFSGTGANVLTF. The CDR3 DNA follows: TGTGCCAGCAGTTTTTCGGGTACAGGGGCCAACGTCCTGACTTTC. The full variable domain, in which reference TRBV27 and TRBJ2-6 provide the parts outside the CDR3, is EAQVTQNPRYLITVTGKKLTVTCSQNMNHEYMSWYRQDPGLGLRQIYYSMNVEVTDKGDVPEGYKVSRKEKRNFPLILESPSPNQTSLYFCASSFSGTGANVLTFGAGSRLTVL.

The rearrangement links TRBV6-5 to TRBJ2-2, with a tentative D call TRBD2 (6 bases). The length of the CDR3 is 15 residues. CDR1 is MNHEY, CDR2 SVGAGI, per germline. Trimming took off 5 bases at V and 5 bases at J, with 15 bases between the two ends. The CDR3 spells CASSTPGLLTGELFF. The DNA of the CDR3 is TGTGCCAGCAGTACACCGGGACTCTTGACCGGGGAGCTGTTTTTT.

This clone occurred once. V and J are TRBV27 and TRBJ1-1; D is perhaps TRBD1 (6 bases). The CDR3 extends over 14 amino acids. The V gene's germline CDR1 is MNHEY and CDR2 SMNVEV (reference sequence). The ends were cut back, 3 bases at V and 1 base at J, with 9 bases in the middle. The DNA for the CDR3 is TGTGCCAGCAGTTTTTTACAGGGGAACACTGAAGCTTTCTTT. As protein: CASSFLQGNTEAFF.

The CDR3 reads CAWSKGAVGTQYF. DNA for the CDR3: TGTGCCTGGAGTAAGGGGGCTGTGGGGACCCAGTACTTC. The chain combines TRBV30 with TRBJ2-5; 7 bases match TRBD1. The germline V gene has CDR1 GTSNPN and CDR2 SVGIG (reference sequence). CDR3 length: 13 residues. Trimming cost V 2 bases and J 7 bases; bases outside gene matches: 7.

This rearrangement joins TRBV6-5 to TRBJ1-1; 7 bases are shared with TRBD1. The V segment lost 6 bases and the J segment 1 base; nucleotides outside the gene matches: 8. Germline loops: CDR1 MNHEY, CDR2 SVGAGI. The CDR3 consists of 15 residues. CDR3 coding DNA: TGTGCCAGCAGGCGGGACAGACAATCGAACACTGAAGCTTTCTTT. Translation gives CASRRDRQSNTEAFF.

The chain is built from TRBV4-2 and TRBJ2-7; TRBD2 agrees at 8 bases. CDR3 size: 13 residues. V was clipped by 3 bases and J by 13 bases; unmatched bases: 11. The germline V gene has CDR1 LGHNA and CDR2 YNFKEQ. The CDR3: CASSQEIGLAVYV. In DNA, the CDR3 is TGTGCCAGCAGCCAGGAAATAGGACTAGCAGTTTACGTC.

This chain connects TRBV4-1 to TRBJ1-4, with D perhaps matching TRBD1 (6 bases). V was shortened by 4 bases and J by 7 bases, with 16 bases between the two germline ends. The CDR3 runs to 15 residues. In germline, CDR1 is MGHRA, CDR2 YSYEKL. CDR3 residues: CASSRVGTRGEKLFF. CDR3 in DNA: TGCGCCAGCAGCCGTGTCGGGACAAGAGGTGAAAAACTGTTTTTT.

The rearrangement links TRBV6-2 or TRBV6-3 to TRBJ2-2; 10 nucleotides match TRBD2. CDR3 length: 15 amino acids. CDR1 is MNHEY, CDR2 SVGEGT, per germline. After removal of 2 bases from V and 6 bases from J, the junction contained 3 bases not matched to a gene. The DNA for the CDR3 is TGTGCCAGCAGTTACCGTAGCGGGAGGTCCGGGGAGCTGTTTTTT. Its translation: CASSYRSGRSGELFF.

The V call is TRBV19, the J call TRBJ1-5, with D maybe TRBD1 (5 bases). Germline CDR1 LNHDA, CDR2 SQIVND (reference sequence). This CDR3 has 15 residues. Between the trimmed V and J ends, which lost 2 bases and 4 bases, there was a span of 12 bases. The CDR3 sequence is CASSIQGLRNQPQHF. CDR3 nucleotide sequence: TGTGCCAGTAGTATACAGGGATTAAGGAATCAGCCCCAGCATTTT.